The 28 T cell receptor beta chains listed next were all sequenced from one sample in a study of radiotherapy plus CTLA-4 blockade in lung cancer. Some clones are missing from TCRdb's copy, which holds only in-frame ones; the method was immunoSEQ multiplex PCR. The data show 30,000 to 35,000 clones, more than 80% seen once. Material: peripheral blood, obtained from a patient treated with radiotherapy plus ipilimumab. These receptors all stem from a human donor with non-small cell lung cancer that progressed on radiotherapy plus ipilimumab.

The chain couples TRBV2 to TRBJ1-3; the D is unclear. The germline CDR1 and CDR2 sequences are SNHLY and FYNNEI. V was cut by 6 bases and J by 2 bases, with 11 bases left in between. The CDR3 consists of 14 residues. CDR3 sequence (DNA): TGTGCCAGCAGGGTGGACGGGGCTGGAAACACCATATATTTT. Translated: CASRVDGAGNTIYF.

The chain joins TRBV18 to TRBJ2-1; D not resolved. Trimming shortened V by 1 base and J by 4 bases, and 8 bases separated the two germline ends. The CDR3 runs to 14 residues. In germline, CDR1 is KGHSH, CDR2 LQKENI. The CDR3 spells CASSPLSKYNEQFF. The CDR3 DNA reads as TGTGCCAGCTCACCACTTTCCAAATACAATGAGCAGTTCTTC.

A remark on this clone: The junction departs from the called germline gene at one end, perhaps through a read error. V and J are TRBV6-1 and TRBJ1-1; TRBD1 is a possible D gene (5 bases). The CDR3 length is 12 residues. Germline V gene data show CDR1 as MNHNS and CDR2 as SASEGT. The CDR3 region has the DNA TGTGCCAGCAGTGCTCGACCAGGGAAGTCGGGCTTT. Protein product: CASSARPGKSGF.

The V call is TRBV6-1, the J call TRBJ1-3, with D perhaps matching TRBD1 (5 bases). V was pared by 2 bases and J by 3 bases, with 8 bases between. The CDR3 is 14 amino acids. Per germline, CDR1 MNHNS and CDR2 SASEGT. In DNA, the CDR3 is TGTGCCAGCAGTGAACAGGGAAATGGAAACACCATATATTTT. Translation: CASSEQGNGNTIYF.

The chain joins TRBV6-7 to TRBJ1-4, with TRBD1 matching 10 bases. TRBV6-7 is an ORF; its function is uncertain. The CDR3 is made up of 15 amino acids. Germline trimming cut 6 bases from V and 7 bases from J; bases unmatched to any gene: 8. CDR3: CASRAWDRGREKLFF. As DNA, the CDR3 is TGTGCCAGCAGAGCCTGGGACAGGGGACGTGAAAAACTGTTTTTT.

A single count supports this clone. V gene TRBV6-6 combines with J gene TRBJ2-3; 10 bases map to TRBD1. Per germline, CDR1 MNHNY and CDR2 SVGAGI (reference sequence). This CDR3 spans 15 amino acids. V lost 5 bases to trimming and J lost 7 bases; unmatched junction nucleotides: 9. CDR3 amino acids: CASSRELTGGNTQYF. CDR3 DNA: TGTGCCAGCAGTCGTGAACTGACAGGGGGCAATACGCAGTATTTT.

The count of this clone is one. The chain uses TRBV27 and TRBJ1-2, with 10 bases fitting TRBD1. Germline V gene lookup returns CDR1 MNHEY and CDR2 SMNVEV (reference sequence). This CDR3 has 16 residues. V gave up 6 bases and J gave up 7 bases; unmatched junction bases: 14. The CDR3 bases are TGTGCCAGCAGGCTCGCCGGGGGACAGGGGTCTTCTGGCTACACCTTC. Translated: CASRLAGGQGSSGYTF.

V and J are TRBV6-6 and TRBJ1-5, with 7 bases that match TRBD1. Germline CDR1 reads MNHNY; CDR2 reads SVGAGI (reference sequence). This CDR3 is built from 12 residues. V lost 8 bases, J lost 6 bases, and 4 bases stayed unmatched. The CDR3 DNA follows: TGTGCCAGCTCAGGGGGTGGTCAGCCCCAGCATTTT. Translating gives CASSGGGQPQHF.

The chain couples TRBV21-1 to TRBJ1-2; the table's TRBD1 call for D was not verified on the DNA. TRBV21-1 is a pseudogene. CDR3 length: 20 residues. Here the CDR3 reads CASSNLIEHLASGGARGYTF. CDR3 in DNA: TGTGCCAGCAGCAATTTAATCGAGCATCTTGCCTCAGGGGGCGCAAGGGGCTACACCTTC.

The V gene is TRBV12-5, the J gene TRBJ2-1; possible D gene TRBD2, 6 bases. CDR1 and CDR2 from the germline V gene are LGHNT and FRNRAP. Deletions cut 3 bases from V and 9 bases from J, with 12 bases between. The CDR3 runs 13 residues. The CDR3 here is CASGFGGPIEQFF. CDR3 DNA sequence: TGTGCTAGTGGTTTTGGAGGGCCCATTGAGCAGTTCTTC.

The gene calls are TRBV6-5 and TRBJ1-6; D uncertain. V was shortened by 6 bases and J by 7 bases, with 13 bases between the two germline ends. CDR1 MNHEY and CDR2 SVGAGI come from the germline V gene. This CDR3 is 14 amino acids long. CDR3 DNA sequence: TGTGCCAGCAGGGGAGAACAGCTCAATTCACCCCTCCACTTT. Translated: CASRGEQLNSPLHF.

CDR3 sequence (DNA): TGTGCCACCAGCAGGAACTCAGGGTTATCGGTCGCTTTCTTT. Protein sequence: CATSRNSGLSVAFF. V gene TRBV15 combines with J gene TRBJ1-1, with D perhaps matching TRBD1 (5 bases). Per germline, CDR1 LNHNV and CDR2 YYDKDF (reference sequence). The length of the CDR3 is 14 residues. V was clipped by 3 bases and J by 11 bases, with 19 bases between them.

V usage is TRBV19 and J usage is TRBJ1-3; no definite D call. Trimming took off 3 bases at V and 0 bases at J, with 6 bases between the two ends. Per the germline V gene, CDR1 is LNHDA and CDR2 is SQIVND (reference sequence). The CDR3 spans 14 residues. This CDR3 reads CASSISFSGNTIYF. The CDR3 nucleotides read TGTGCCAGTAGTATCTCCTTCTCTGGAAACACCATATATTTT.

V is TRBV19 and J is TRBJ1-3; 8 positions match TRBD1. V dropped 6 bases and J dropped 4; count of bases not matched to a gene: 8. Germline-derived CDR1 and CDR2 are LNHDA and SQIVND (reference sequence). This CDR3 region has 15 residues. CDR3 sequence: CASRGQGVTGNTIYF. The DNA of the CDR3 is TGTGCCAGTAGAGGACAGGGTGTCACCGGAAACACCATATATTTT.

The chain joins TRBV19 to TRBJ1-3, with D maybe TRBD1 (5 bases). Germline V gives CDR1 LNHDA, CDR2 SQIVND (reference sequence). The V gene lost 4 bases and the J gene lost 7 bases, with 14 bases spanning the gap. This CDR3 has 14 residues. CDR3 loop: CASSKQVVRNTIYF. In DNA, the CDR3 is TGTGCCAGTAGTAAACAGGTCGTCAGGAACACCATATATTTT.

This clone was detected only a few times. This rearrangement joins TRBV13 to TRBJ1-1, with 9 bases matching TRBD1. CDR3 length equals 16 residues. V lost 3 bases, J lost 2 bases, and 7 bases stayed unmatched. Germline V lookup: CDR1 PRHDT, CDR2 FYEKMQ (reference sequence). The CDR3 sequence is CASSFAGTGKNTEAFF. CDR3 DNA: TGTGCCAGCAGCTTCGCCGGGACAGGGAAAAACACTGAAGCTTTCTTT. The full variable domain, with the rest looked up from reference TRBV13 and TRBJ1-1, is AAGVIQSPRHLIKEKRETATLKCYPIPRHDTVYWYQQGPGQDPQFLISFYEKMQSDKGSIPDRFSAQQFSDYHSELNMSSLELGDSALYFCASSFAGTGKNTEAFFGQGTRLTVV.

V and J are TRBV2 and TRBJ2-7; 7 nucleotides line up with TRBD2. The CDR3 is 15 residues long. Losses at the gene ends were 7 bases for V and 0 bases for J; bases not matched to a gene: 9. Per germline, CDR1 SNHLY and CDR2 FYNNEI. The CDR3 reads CASTRGGGSSYEQYF. Here the CDR3 DNA reads TGTGCCAGCACTAGAGGCGGGGGAAGCTCCTACGAGCAGTACTTC. Full variable domain (outside the CDR3, taken from reference TRBV2 and TRBJ2-7): EPEVTQTPSHQVTQMGQEVILRCVPISNHLYFYWYRQILGQKVEFLVSFYNNEISEKSEIFDDQFSVERPDGSNFTLKIRSTKLEDSAMYFCASTRGGGSSYEQYFGPGTRLTVT.

V and J are TRBV5-1 and TRBJ2-1, with a weak D call TRBD1 (5 bases). Germline lookup yields CDR1 SGHRS and CDR2 YFSETQ. V gave up 2 bases and J gave up 8 bases, with 14 bases separating them. This CDR3 region has 14 residues. The CDR3 nucleotides read TGCGCCAGCAGCTTCCCCGGACAATCGGATGAGCAGTTCTTC. Encoded protein: CASSFPGQSDEQFF.

The V gene is TRBV7-9, the J gene TRBJ2-3; 7 nucleotides agree with TRBD2. V trimming: 5 bases; J trimming: 0 bases; junction bases outside the gene matches: 2. CDR3 length: 14 residues. Germline V gene data show CDR1 as SEHNR and CDR2 as FQNEAQ (reference sequence). Here the CDR3 reads CASSLSGSTDTQYF. CDR3 sequence (DNA): TGTGCCAGCAGCCTTAGCGGGAGCACAGATACGCAGTATTTT. The full variable domain, its missing parts supplied by reference TRBV7-9 and TRBJ2-3, is DTGVSQNPRHKITKRGQNVTFRCDPISEHNRLYWYRQTLGQGPEFLTYFQNEAQLEKSRLLSDRFSAERPKGSFSTLEIQRTEQGDSAMYLCASSLSGSTDTQYFGPGTRLTVL.

The genes are TRBV7-3 and TRBJ2-1, with 11 bases fitting TRBD2. Germline CDR1 reads SGHTA; CDR2 reads FQGTGA. V was clipped by 5 bases and J by 7 bases; unmatched bases: 7. The CDR3 totals 15 residues. The CDR3, as DNA: TGTGCCAGCAGCCTCCTAGCGGGGGGCTTAAATGAGCAGTTCTTC. It yields the protein CASSLLAGGLNEQFF.

The chain has TRBV7-9 and TRBJ2-7; 7 positions agree with TRBD1. Trimming at V came to 1 base and at J to 8 bases, leaving 11 bases not matched to a gene. The CDR3 covers 15 residues. CDR1 and CDR2 from the germline V gene are SEHNR and FQNEAQ (reference sequence). The CDR3 bases are TGTGCCAGCAGCTTAGAGGACAGGAAGCCTACGAAGCAGTACTTC. Its protein product is CASSLEDRKPTKQYF.

The chain couples TRBV27 to TRBJ2-5; D not certain. Germline V gene sequence: CDR1 MNHEY, CDR2 SMNVEV (reference sequence). V was pared by 5 bases and J by 5 bases, with 15 bases between. The CDR3 is 14 amino acids. The CDR3 region is CASSPSPLLETQYF. The CDR3, as DNA: TGTGCCAGCAGTCCGAGTCCCCTTCTGGAGACCCAGTACTTC.

This clone came up once. The rearrangement uses TRBV6-5 and TRBJ1-1; 11 bases are shared with TRBD1. Looked up from germline, CDR1 is MNHEY and CDR2 is SVGAGI. This CDR3 has 15 residues. With 6 bases clipped from V and 6 bases from J, the junction kept 9 bases outside the gene matches. CDR3 nucleotide sequence: TGTGCCAGCAGGGGGGGACAGGGGGTTGGATCTGAAGCTTTCTTT. Translation gives CASRGGQGVGSEAFF.

The chain has TRBV7-9 and TRBJ2-2; D gene ambiguous. This CDR3 is 16 amino acids long. The ends were cut back, 1 base at V and 0 bases at J, with 9 bases in the middle. The germline CDR1 and CDR2 sequences are SEHNR and FQNEAQ (reference sequence). In DNA form, the CDR3 reads TGTGCCAGCAGCTTAGTAGGCAGCGCGAACACCGGGGAGCTGTTTTTT. It is translated as CASSLVGSANTGELFF. The full variable domain, with the rest looked up from reference TRBV7-9 and TRBJ2-2, is DTGVSQNPRHKITKRGQNVTFRCDPISEHNRLYWYRQTLGQGPEFLTYFQNEAQLEKSRLLSDRFSAERPKGSFSTLEIQRTEQGDSAMYLCASSLVGSANTGELFFGEGSRLTVL.

The chain uses TRBV6-5 and TRBJ1-1; TRBD1 is a possible D gene (6 bases). This CDR3 spans 12 amino acids. Germline V gene data show CDR1 as MNHEY and CDR2 as SVGAGI. Trimming cost V 6 bases and J 7 bases, with 12 bases left between them. The CDR3 is CASREQGREAFF. DNA of the CDR3: TGTGCCAGCAGAGAACAGGGACGTGAAGCTTTCTTT.

This chain joins TRBV2 and TRBJ2-1; TRBD2 matches 8 bases. Germline CDR1 is SNHLY and CDR2 is FYNNEI. With V trimmed by 5 bases and J by 3 bases, 6 bases remained unmatched. The CDR3 has 15 residues. Here the CDR3 DNA reads TGTGCCAGCAGTACACTAGCGGACGTCTACAATGAGCAGTTCTTC. It specifies CASSTLADVYNEQFF.

The rearrangement links TRBV19 to TRBJ1-5, with D possibly TRBD1 on 5 matching bases. The CDR3 covers 14 residues. V shed 4 bases and J shed 2 bases, with 9 bases lying between them. Germline V gene data show CDR1 as LNHDA and CDR2 as SQIVND (reference sequence). CDR3 residues: CASSNRGGNQPQHF. The CDR3, as DNA: TGTGCCAGTAGTAATCGGGGGGGCAATCAGCCCCAGCATTTT.

This chain's CDR3 is CASSITTLIGGNTIYF. CDR3 in DNA: TGTGCCAGCAGCATCACGACCTTGATCGGGGGAAACACCATATATTTT. The V gene is TRBV7-2, the J gene TRBJ1-3; unclear D gene. CDR1 is SGHTA, CDR2 FQGNSA, per germline. The CDR3 is 16 residues long. V was cut by 5 bases and J by 4 bases, with 18 bases left in between.